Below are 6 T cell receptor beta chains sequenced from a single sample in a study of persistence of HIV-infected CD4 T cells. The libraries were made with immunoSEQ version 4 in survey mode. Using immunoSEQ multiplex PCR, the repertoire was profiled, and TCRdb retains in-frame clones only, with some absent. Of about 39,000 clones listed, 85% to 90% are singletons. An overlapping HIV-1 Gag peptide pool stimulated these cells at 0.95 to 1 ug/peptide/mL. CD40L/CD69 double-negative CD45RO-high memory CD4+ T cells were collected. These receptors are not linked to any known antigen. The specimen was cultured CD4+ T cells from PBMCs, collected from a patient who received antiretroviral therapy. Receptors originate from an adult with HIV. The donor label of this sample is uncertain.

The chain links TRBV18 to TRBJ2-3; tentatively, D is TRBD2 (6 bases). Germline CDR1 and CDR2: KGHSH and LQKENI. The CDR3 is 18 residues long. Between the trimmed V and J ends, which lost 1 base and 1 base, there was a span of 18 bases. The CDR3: CASSPLGTGDSGTDTQYF. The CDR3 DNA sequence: TGTGCCAGCTCACCACTGGGGACTGGGGATAGTGGCACAGATACGCAGTATTTT.

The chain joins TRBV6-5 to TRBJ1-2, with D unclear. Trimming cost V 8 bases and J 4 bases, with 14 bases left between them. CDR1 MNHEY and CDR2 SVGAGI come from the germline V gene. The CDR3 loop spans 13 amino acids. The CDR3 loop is CASAQEALYGYTF. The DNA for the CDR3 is TGTGCCAGCGCTCAGGAGGCCCTCTATGGCTACACCTTC.

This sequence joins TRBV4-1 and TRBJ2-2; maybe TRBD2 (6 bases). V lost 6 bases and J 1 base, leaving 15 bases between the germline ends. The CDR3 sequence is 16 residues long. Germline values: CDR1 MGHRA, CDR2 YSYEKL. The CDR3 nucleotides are TGCGCCAGCAGTACAAGACGCGGGGAGAACACCGGGGAGCTGTTTTTT. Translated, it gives CASSTRRGENTGELFF.

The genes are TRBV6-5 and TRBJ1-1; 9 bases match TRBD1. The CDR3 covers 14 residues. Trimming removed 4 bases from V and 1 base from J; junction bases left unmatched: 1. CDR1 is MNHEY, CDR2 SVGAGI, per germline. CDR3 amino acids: CASSSDRGNTEAFF. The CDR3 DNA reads TGTGCCAGCAGTTCGGACAGGGGGAACACTGAAGCTTTCTTT.

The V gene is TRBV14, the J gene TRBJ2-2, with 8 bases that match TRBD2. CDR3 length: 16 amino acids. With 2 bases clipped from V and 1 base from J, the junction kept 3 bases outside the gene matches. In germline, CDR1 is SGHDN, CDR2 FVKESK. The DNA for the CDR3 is TGTGCCAGCAGCCAATTCGCGGGGGGGAACACCGGGGAGCTGTTTTTT. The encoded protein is CASSQFAGGNTGELFF. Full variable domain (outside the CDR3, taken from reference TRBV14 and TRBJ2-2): EAGVTQFPSHSVIEKGQTVTLRCDPISGHDNLYWYRRVMGKEIKFLLHFVKESKQDESGMPNNRFLAERTGGTYSTLKVQPAELEDSGVYFCASSQFAGGNTGELFFGEGSRLTVL.

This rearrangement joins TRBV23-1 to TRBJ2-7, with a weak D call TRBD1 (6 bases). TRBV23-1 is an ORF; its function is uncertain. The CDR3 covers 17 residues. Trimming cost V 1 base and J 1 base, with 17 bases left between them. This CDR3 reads CASSQFGTPPASYEQYF. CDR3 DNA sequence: TGCGCCAGCAGTCAATTTGGGACACCTCCTGCTTCCTACGAGCAGTACTTC.